A single sample is the source of the 8 T cell receptor beta chains below, sequenced in a study of blood T cell repertoires in COVID-19. Sequencing used immunoSEQ multiplex PCR; TCRdb keeps in-frame clones, though not all of them. This table has 200,000 or so clones, over 75% appearing once. Sequencing was performed on peripheral blood. These receptors originate from a man older than 75 with acute or convalescent COVID-19.

V is TRBV7-2 and J is TRBJ1-5; D is unresolved. The CDR3 contains 13 residues. Trimming removed 11 bases from V and 5 bases from J, with 16 bases in between. Germline lookup yields CDR1 SGHTA and CDR2 FQGNSA. The DNA of the CDR3 is TGTGCCGGAGCCCCCGGGAGAGATCAGCCCCAGCATTTT. This encodes CAGAPGRDQPQHF.

The chain links TRBV19 to TRBJ1-6; D unresolved. The CDR3 consists of 17 residues. Trimming shortened V by 7 bases and J by 0 bases, and 16 bases separated the two germline ends. CDR1 LNHDA and CDR2 SQIVND come from the germline V gene (reference sequence). CDR3 in amino acids: CASTGRAPSSYNSPLHF. For the CDR3, the DNA is TGTGCCAGTACGGGGAGGGCGCCGAGCTCCTATAATTCACCCCTCCACTTT.

This sequence joins TRBV27 and TRBJ2-7; perhaps TRBD1 as D (6 bases). CDR3 length equals 17 residues. In germline, CDR1 is MNHEY, CDR2 SMNVEV (reference sequence). The ends were cut back, 10 bases at V and 5 bases at J, with 30 bases in the middle. Here the CDR3 DNA reads TGTGCCACTTCCCCTACCCCCCCTACAGGGACCTATCACGAGCAGTACTTC. Protein sequence: CATSPTPPTGTYHEQYF.

This clone was observed once. This rearrangement joins TRBV7-2 to TRBJ1-6; 7 positions match TRBD1. Germline values: CDR1 SGHTA, CDR2 FQGNSA. This CDR3 is 15 amino acids long. J lost 9 bases, V lost 2 bases, and 7 bases had no gene match. The CDR3 DNA reads as TGTGCCAGCAGCTTAAGTTCACAGGGGCGTTCACCCCTCCACTTT. It translates to CASSLSSQGRSPLHF.

A remark on this clone: Within the sample, other DNA sequences also encode this same CDR3. The chain uses TRBV5-1 and TRBJ2-5; 13 bases fit TRBD2. The ends lost 0 bases at V and 2 bases at J; junction bases unmatched: 1. The CDR3 is made up of 16 amino acids. Germline CDR1 is SGHRS and CDR2 is YFSETQ. The CDR3 DNA follows: TGCGCCAGCAGCTTGGGGGGACTAGCGGGGCAAGAGACCCAGTACTTC. It translates to CASSLGGLAGQETQYF.

The chain couples TRBV18 to TRBJ2-7, with TRBD1 matching 8 bases. The CDR3 runs 14 residues. With 4 bases clipped from V and 7 bases from J, the junction kept 9 bases outside the gene matches. The V gene's germline CDR1 is KGHSH and CDR2 LQKENI. CDR3 DNA: TGTGCCAGCTCACTCGGACAGGGTAGGAATGAGCAGTACTTC. It translates to CASSLGQGRNEQYF.

The CDR3 loop reads CASSVGAGEGLTDTQYF. CDR3 bases: TGTGCCAGCAGCGTAGGGGCAGGGGAGGGCCTCACAGATACGCAGTATTTT. The chain has TRBV9 and TRBJ2-3, with a tentative D call TRBD2 (7 bases). Germline V gives CDR1 SGDLS, CDR2 YYNGEE. Trimming removed 0 bases from V and 2 bases from J, with 16 bases in between. The CDR3 consists of 17 residues.

This chain connects TRBV5-4 to TRBJ2-5, with 12 nucleotides matching TRBD2. Losses at the gene ends were 2 bases for V and 4 bases for J; bases not matched to a gene: 9. This CDR3 is 17 amino acids long. CDR1 is SGHNT and CDR2 is YYREEE in the germline V gene (reference sequence). The CDR3 protein is CASSFRLAGVVGETQYF. The CDR3 DNA reads as TGTGCCAGCAGCTTCAGACTAGCGGGAGTGGTTGGAGAGACCCAGTACTTC.